The entry below gives a single T cell receptor beta chain sequence along with its context. The antigen remains unidentified. The sample originates from a study of cytomegalovirus exposure and HLA in healthy donors. The donors were in the approximately 110-subject validation cohort; that cohort was separate from the 666-subject first cohort. TCRdb's table, derived via immunoSEQ multiplex PCR, lists solely in-frame clones and lacks some. The repertoire includes under 150,000 clones, more than 75% of them detected once, and about 6% sits in the top ten. Study-wide findings and caveats: The study put some 150 TCR beta chains on its list as cytomegalovirus-associated. Specificity for CMV antigens was confirmed in vitro for a few of the CMV-associated chains. Most sequenced TCRs were rare (though some public TCRs occurred in many donors).

Unmatched junction bases numbered 4, after V lost 6 bases and J lost 1 base. The CDR3 spans 14 residues. Per germline, CDR1 MNHEY and CDR2 SMNVEV (reference sequence). The source is a young woman in good health and CMV-seropositive. This rearrangement joins TRBV27 to TRBJ2-3; TRBD1 aligns across 7 bases. The source material was PBMCs. CDR3 residues: CASRQQGRTDTQYF. The CDR3 DNA is TGTGCCAGCAGACAACAGGGGCGCACAGATACGCAGTATTTT.